The rows below give T cell receptor beta chains drawn from one sample of a study of blood T cell repertoires in COVID-19. Produced via immunoSEQ multiplex PCR; TCRdb's table is partial and in-frame only. The data hold approximately 210,000 clones, with around 94% observed a single time. The specimen sequenced was peripheral blood. Every receptor here comes from a man aged 25 to 45 with COVID-19, enrolled during active disease. Both conserved end residues are part of each CDR3. A D gene is named only where the DNA matches it firmly. Part of the rows lack a size; the others show once, few, many or a class for expanded clones.

>TRBJ2-1|TRBD2|NA|TRBV13
CASSPRGGSEQFF
TGTGCCAGCAGCCCGCGGGGGGGGAGTGAGCAGTTCTTC
>TRBJ1-6|TRBD1|NA|TRBV7-3
CASSTGQEYSPLHF
TGTGCCAGCAGCACTGGACAGGAGTATTCACCCCTCCACTTT
>TRBJ2-1|TRBD1|NA|TRBV3-1/TRBV3-2
CASSQAGTAVFF
TGTGCCAGCAGCCAGGCCGGGACAGCCGTCTTCTTC
>TRBJ1-2|TRBD1|NA|TRBV10-3
CAISELKDRARNGYTF
TGTGCCATCAGTGAGCTAAAGGACAGGGCAAGAAATGGCTACACCTTC
>TRBJ2-7|TRBD2|NA|TRBV3-1/TRBV3-2
CASSQHGGDHEQYF
TGTGCCAGCAGCCAGCACGGGGGGGATCACGAGCAGTACTTC
>TRBJ2-2|TRBD1|NA|TRBV6-5
CAILDRDVGELFF
TGTGCCATCCTGGACAGGGATGTCGGGGAGCTGTTTTTT
>TRBJ1-2|TRBD1|NA|TRBV5-4
CASSGGARGQGGYGYTF
TGTGCCAGCAGCGGGGGGGCCCGTGGACAGGGAGGCTATGGCTACACCTTC
>TRBJ1-2|TRBD1|NA|TRBV20-1
CSASQGALEGYTF
TGCAGTGCTAGTCAGGGGGCGCTGGAAGGCTACACCTTC
>TRBJ2-5|NA|NA|TRBV29-1
CSVEAGADWETQYF
TGCAGCGTTGAGGCGGGGGCAGATTGGGAGACCCAGTACTTC
>TRBJ2-5|NA|NA|TRBV10-2
CASSDRGGPRETQYF
TGCGCCAGCAGTGATAGGGGGGGCCCTAGGGAGACCCAGTACTTC
>TRBJ2-2|TRBD1|NA|TRBV5-4
CASSGGTGGSGELFF
TGTGCCAGCAGCGGAGGGACAGGGGGCTCAGGGGAGCTGTTTTTT
>TRBJ2-5|NA|NA|TRBV5-1
CASSPDQETQYF
TGCGCCAGCAGCCCCGACCAAGAGACCCAGTACTTC
>TRBJ1-5|NA|NA|TRBV4-1
CASSPWGDSNQPQHF
TGCGCCAGCAGCCCTTGGGGGGATAGCAATCAGCCCCAGCATTTT
>TRBJ1-1|NA|NA|TRBV5-1
CASSLSPGRIPEGGTEAFF
TGCGCCAGCAGTTTAAGTCCGGGACGGATACCCGAAGGGGGCACTGAAGCTTTCTTT
>TRBJ2-1|TRBD2|NA|TRBV9
CASSVSPSAGDEQFF
TGTGCCAGCAGCGTAAGCCCTTCAGCGGGAGATGAGCAGTTCTTC
>TRBJ1-1|TRBD1|NA|TRBV19
CASSIMTGANTEAFF
TGTGCCAGTAGTATTATGACAGGGGCAAACACTGAAGCTTTCTTT
>TRBJ1-4|TRBD1|NA|TRBV19
CASSTRQGIYEKLFF
TGTGCCAGTAGTACCCGACAGGGGATTTACGAAAAACTGTTTTTT
>TRBJ1-4|NA|few|TRBV18
CASSGQKNEKLFF
TGTGCCAGCTCAGGGCAGAAGAATGAAAAACTGTTTTTT
>TRBJ1-3|NA|NA|TRBV6-5
CASSYSTGSGNTIYF
TGTGCCAGCAGTTACTCGACGGGATCTGGAAACACCATATATTTT
>TRBJ2-1|TRBD1|NA|TRBV19
CASRTQGGIYNEQFF
TGTGCCAGTAGAACACAGGGGGGAATCTACAATGAGCAGTTCTTC
>TRBJ1-4|TRBD1|NA|TRBV7-2
CASSGQGTGSEKLFF
TGTGCCAGCAGCGGGCAGGGGACAGGTAGTGAAAAACTGTTTTTT
>TRBJ2-7|NA|NA|TRBV20-1
CSASTGKSYEQYF
TGCAGTGCTAGTACCGGGAAATCTTACGAGCAGTACTTC
>TRBJ2-3|TRBD2|NA|TRBV4-1
CASSQVAGGTDTQYF
TGCGCCAGCAGCCAAGTAGCGGGGGGCACAGATACGCAGTATTTT
>TRBJ1-1|TRBD1|NA|TRBV27
CASSLRTGADTEAFF
TGTGCCAGCAGTTTACGTACAGGGGCGGATACTGAAGCTTTCTTT
>TRBJ1-6|NA|NA|TRBV5-4
CASSPGGLSFYNSPLHF
TGTGCCAGCAGCCCTGGGGGACTGAGTTTCTATAATTCACCCCTCCACTTT
>TRBJ2-5|NA|NA|TRBV11-2
CASSSTNKRSQETQYF
TGTGCCAGCAGCTCGACCAACAAGCGGTCACAAGAGACCCAGTACTTC
>TRBJ2-1|TRBD1|NA|TRBV12-5
CASGTGQTNEQFF
TGTGCTAGTGGTACGGGACAGACAAATGAGCAGTTCTTC
>TRBJ2-1|NA|NA|TRBV18
CASSPPGGQRSNEQFF
TGTGCCAGCTCACCACCCGGGGGGCAACGGTCCAATGAGCAGTTCTTC
>TRBJ2-7|NA|NA|TRBV5-5
CASSFRDFAYEQYF
TGTGCCAGCAGCTTTCGGGACTTTGCCTACGAGCAGTACTTC
>TRBJ1-4|NA|NA|TRBV6-5
CASSQLSNEKLFF
TGTGCCAGCAGCCAACTTAGTAATGAAAAACTGTTTTTT
>TRBJ1-5|NA|NA|TRBV30
CAGQYNQPQHF
TGTGCCGGACAGTACAATCAGCCCCAGCATTTT
>TRBJ2-1|TRBD1|once|TRBV5-1
CASSLGTGDNNEQFF
TGCGCCAGCAGCTTGGGGACAGGAGATAACAATGAGCAGTTCTTC
>TRBJ1-2|NA|NA|TRBV19
CASSSTPPSGYTF
TGTGCCAGTAGTAGTACCCCTCCCAGTGGCTACACCTTC
>TRBJ1-2|TRBD1|NA|TRBV2
CASSTLGTAYGYTF
TGTGCCAGCAGTACCCTTGGGACAGCTTATGGCTACACCTTC
>TRBJ1-1|TRBD1|NA|TRBV19
CATTMGQPGTEAFF
TGTGCCACCACCATGGGACAGCCAGGCACTGAAGCTTTCTTT
>TRBJ2-3|NA|NA|TRBV21-1
CASSKGGGTGPTDTQYF
TGTGCCAGCAGCAAAGGGGGCGGGACAGGTCCCACAGATACGCAGTATTTT
>TRBJ1-6|TRBD1|NA|TRBV5-1
CASSLDGQGGWYNSPLHF
TGCGCCAGCAGCTTGGATGGACAGGGAGGTTGGTATAATTCACCCCTCCACTTT
>TRBJ2-2|TRBD2|NA|TRBV3-1/TRBV3-2
CASRRLAENTGELFF
TGTGCCAGCAGACGACTAGCGGAAAACACCGGGGAGCTGTTTTTT
>TRBJ2-6|NA|NA|TRBV27
CASSLSLGAGANVLTF
TGTGCCAGCAGTTTATCGCTTGGGGCCGGGGCCAACGTCCTGACTTTC
>TRBJ1-3|TRBD1|NA|TRBV7-9
CASSLADRVSGNTIYF
TGTGCCAGCAGCTTAGCGGACAGGGTGTCGGGAAACACCATATATTTT
>TRBJ2-7|NA|NA|TRBV2
CASRTTRRANEQYF
TGTGCCAGCAGGACCACGCGGAGGGCCAACGAGCAGTACTTC
>TRBJ2-3|NA|NA|TRBV12-3/TRBV12-4
CASSPTGLGTQYF
TGTGCCAGCAGTCCTACAGGGTTGGGTACGCAGTATTTT